This record covers a single TCR beta chain. What it recognizes is unknown. In chemo-refractory metastatic non-small-cell lung cancer, patients got ipilimumab CTLA-4 blockade together with focal radiation. Germline CDR1 and CDR2: SQVTM and ANQGSEA. The CDR3 is 13 amino acids. The V gene lost 4 bases and the J gene lost 5 bases, with 14 bases spanning the gap. Clones were read by immunoSEQ multiplex PCR, and TCRdb kept only the in-frame ones, dropping some. Among 20,000 to 30,000 clones, approximately 77% were seen once, and the ten largest hold roughly 26%. The sample originates from a study of radiotherapy plus CTLA-4 blockade in lung cancer. Whole-study context: Among enrolled patients, under 20% responded and more than 25% achieved disease control. Study-wide results and limits: Tumor-derived TCR clones expanded in blood after radiotherapy plus ipilimumab.

The receptor was derived from a human donor with non-small cell lung cancer that progressed on radiotherapy plus ipilimumab. The sequencing used peripheral blood, collected from a patient treated with radiotherapy plus ipilimumab. The chain joins TRBV29-1 to TRBJ2-5; D is perhaps TRBD1 or TRBD2 (5 bases each). The CDR3 loop reads CSVGTRGRETQYF. The CDR3 nucleotides are TGCAGCGTTGGGACCCGGGGCCGGGAGACCCAGTACTTC.